Listed here are 2 T cell receptor beta chains from one sample, sequenced in a study of blood T cell repertoires in COVID-19. Repertoires were generated with immunoSEQ multiplex PCR, while TCRdb's copy carries only in-frame clones and drops some. Here the sample spans 200,000 or so clones, 85% to 90% being singletons. The sequenced sample was peripheral blood. These receptors all come from a person aged 70 to 85 with COVID-19, enrolled during active disease.

J is TRBJ1-1 and V is TRBV15; 8 bases agree with TRBD1. V lost 3 bases to trimming and J lost 1 base; unmatched junction nucleotides: 1. CDR1 is LNHNV and CDR2 is YYDKDF in the germline V gene (reference sequence). The CDR3 totals 14 residues. CDR3 DNA: TGTGCCACCAGCAGGGACAGGGCGAACACTGAAGCTTTCTTT. It encodes CATSRDRANTEAFF.

The chain recombines TRBV7-9 with TRBJ2-7; 10 bases are shared with TRBD1. V dropped 6 bases and J dropped 5; count of bases not matched to a gene: 13. Germline V gives CDR1 SEHNR, CDR2 FQNEAQ (reference sequence). The CDR3 contains 16 residues. The CDR3 nucleotides read TGTGCCAGCAGTTCGTATTCCGGGACAGGGGCCCACGAGCAGTACTTC. Residues: CASSSYSGTGAHEQYF.